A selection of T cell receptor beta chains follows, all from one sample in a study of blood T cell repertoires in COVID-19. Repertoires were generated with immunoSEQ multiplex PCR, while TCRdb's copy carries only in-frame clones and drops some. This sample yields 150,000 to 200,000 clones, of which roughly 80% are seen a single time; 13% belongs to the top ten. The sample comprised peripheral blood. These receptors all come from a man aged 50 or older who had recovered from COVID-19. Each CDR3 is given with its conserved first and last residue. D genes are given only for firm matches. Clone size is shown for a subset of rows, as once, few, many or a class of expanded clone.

cdr3_nt: TGTGCCAGCAGTGATGGGGCGGGAGTCTACAATGAGCAGTTCTTC
cdr3_aa: CASSDGAGVYNEQFF
j_call: TRBJ2-1
d_call: TRBD2
clone_size: few
v_call: TRBV2
cdr3_length: 15

cdr3_nt: TGTGCCAGCAGAGGACAGGGGGGTGAAGCTTTCTTT
cdr3_aa: CASRGQGGEAFF
j_call: TRBJ1-1
d_call: TRBD1
clone_size: few
v_call: TRBV6-6
cdr3_length: 12

cdr3_nt: TGCGCCAGCAGCCAAGGGGTTAGCGGGAGGACCTACGAGCAGTACTTC
cdr3_aa: CASSQGVSGRTYEQYF
j_call: TRBJ2-7
d_call: TRBD2
clone_size: few
v_call: TRBV4-3
cdr3_length: 16

cdr3_nt: TGTGCCAGCAGTGATACTAGCGCCCAAGAGACCCAGTACTTC
cdr3_aa: CASSDTSAQETQYF
j_call: TRBJ2-5
d_call: TRBD2
clone_size: -
v_call: TRBV6-2/TRBV6-3
cdr3_length: 14

cdr3_nt: TGTGCCACCAGTGATACCAGGGGGATTACAGATACGCAGTATTTT
cdr3_aa: CATSDTRGITDTQYF
j_call: TRBJ2-3
d_call: TRBD1
clone_size: -
v_call: TRBV24-1
cdr3_length: 15

cdr3_nt: TGCGCCAGCAGCTCGTTACAGGGGGATTTGAGCGGCTACACCTTC
cdr3_aa: CASSSLQGDLSGYTF
j_call: TRBJ1-2
d_call: TRBD1
clone_size: -
v_call: TRBV5-1
cdr3_length: 15

cdr3_nt: TGTGCCATCAGTGAGCACAGTTCAGGCGAGCAGTACTTC
cdr3_aa: CAISEHSSGEQYF
j_call: TRBJ2-7
d_call: -
clone_size: once
v_call: TRBV10-3
cdr3_length: 13

cdr3_nt: TGTGCCAGCAGCTTAGATGGGACAGGGGTAACATCTGGCGGCTACACCTTC
cdr3_aa: CASSLDGTGVTSGGYTF
j_call: TRBJ1-2
d_call: TRBD1
clone_size: -
v_call: TRBV7-2
cdr3_length: 17

cdr3_nt: TGCGCCAGCAGCTTGGACGGGACTCCTAACGGGGAGCTGTTTTTT
cdr3_aa: CASSLDGTPNGELFF
j_call: TRBJ2-2
d_call: -
clone_size: -
v_call: TRBV5-1
cdr3_length: 15

cdr3_nt: TGCGCCAGCAGCCAGGGGGACAGGGCCGAGCAGTACTTC
cdr3_aa: CASSQGDRAEQYF
j_call: TRBJ2-7
d_call: TRBD1
clone_size: -
v_call: TRBV4-1
cdr3_length: 13

cdr3_nt: TGCAGTGCTAGTCTTCTCACGGGGAATCAGCCCCAGCATTTT
cdr3_aa: CSASLLTGNQPQHF
j_call: TRBJ1-5
d_call: -
clone_size: -
v_call: TRBV20-1
cdr3_length: 14

cdr3_nt: TGTGCCAGCAGCAATCGTCGCGGGGGGAATTCACCCCTCCACTTT
cdr3_aa: CASSNRRGGNSPLHF
j_call: TRBJ1-6
d_call: -
clone_size: -
v_call: TRBV6-6
cdr3_length: 15

cdr3_nt: TGTGCCAGCAGCTTATGGAGGGTTGGCGGGGAGCTGTTTTTT
cdr3_aa: CASSLWRVGGELFF
j_call: TRBJ2-2
d_call: -
clone_size: once
v_call: TRBV7-8
cdr3_length: 14

cdr3_nt: TGTGCCAGCAGTTTCCTAAACCGGGACAGGAATTACAATGAGCAGTTCTTC
cdr3_aa: CASSFLNRDRNYNEQFF
j_call: TRBJ2-1
d_call: TRBD1
clone_size: once
v_call: TRBV27
cdr3_length: 17

cdr3_nt: TGTGCCATCAGTCCTCTAGACTCAAGCACAGATACGCAGTATTTT
cdr3_aa: CAISPLDSSTDTQYF
j_call: TRBJ2-3
d_call: -
clone_size: -
v_call: TRBV10-3
cdr3_length: 15

cdr3_nt: TGCGCCAGCAGCTTGGCCGTTGCCGGGACAGGCGTACCATACGAGCAGTACTTC
cdr3_aa: CASSLAVAGTGVPYEQYF
j_call: TRBJ2-7
d_call: TRBD1
clone_size: -
v_call: TRBV5-1
cdr3_length: 18

cdr3_nt: TGTGCCACCAGCAGGGCAGGAGGGTTGGGAAACACCATATATTTT
cdr3_aa: CATSRAGGLGNTIYF
j_call: TRBJ1-3
d_call: -
clone_size: -
v_call: TRBV15
cdr3_length: 15

cdr3_nt: TGTGCCAGCAGCATGCGACCCTTACAGGGGGCTGGGCGGCTACTGGTAGGAGAGCAGTACTTC
cdr3_aa: CASSMRPLQGAGRLLVGEQYF
j_call: TRBJ2-7
d_call: -
clone_size: -
v_call: TRBV21-1
cdr3_length: 21

cdr3_nt: TGTGCCAGCAGCTCCGGAGGTGGCCAGCCCCAGCATTTT
cdr3_aa: CASSSGGGQPQHF
j_call: TRBJ1-5
d_call: -
clone_size: -
v_call: TRBV7-2
cdr3_length: 13

cdr3_nt: TGTGCCAGCAGTTACTCTCAGGGTAACTATGGCTACACCTTC
cdr3_aa: CASSYSQGNYGYTF
j_call: TRBJ1-2
d_call: -
clone_size: -
v_call: TRBV6-5
cdr3_length: 14

cdr3_nt: TGTGCCAGCAGCTTAGCCCATTCGCGGGAGGGGAACTACGAGCAGTACTTC
cdr3_aa: CASSLAHSREGNYEQYF
j_call: TRBJ2-7
d_call: TRBD2
clone_size: -
v_call: TRBV7-6
cdr3_length: 17

cdr3_nt: TGTGCCAGCAGTTTGACAGGGGTTTCGTACGAGCAGTACTTC
cdr3_aa: CASSLTGVSYEQYF
j_call: TRBJ2-7
d_call: TRBD1
clone_size: -
v_call: TRBV28
cdr3_length: 14

cdr3_nt: TGTGCCACCGGAGGCGGGACAGATTCCTACGAGCAGTACTTC
cdr3_aa: CATGGGTDSYEQYF
j_call: TRBJ2-7
d_call: -
clone_size: -
v_call: TRBV19
cdr3_length: 14

cdr3_nt: TGTGCCAGCAGCGGTCTGGACTGGAGGACTGAAGCTTTCTTT
cdr3_aa: CASSGLDWRTEAFF
j_call: TRBJ1-1
d_call: -
clone_size: -
v_call: TRBV5-6
cdr3_length: 14

cdr3_nt: TGTGCCAGTAGAACAGGGCGACGAGATGAAAAACTGTTTTTT
cdr3_aa: CASRTGRRDEKLFF
j_call: TRBJ1-4
d_call: -
clone_size: -
v_call: TRBV19
cdr3_length: 14

cdr3_nt: TGTGCCAGCAGAAACAGGGCGGGCACAGATACGCAGTATTTT
cdr3_aa: CASRNRAGTDTQYF
j_call: TRBJ2-3
d_call: -
clone_size: -
v_call: TRBV5-4
cdr3_length: 14

cdr3_nt: TGTGCCACCAGCAGAGGCCTCGGGACCTACGAGCAGTACTTC
cdr3_aa: CATSRGLGTYEQYF
j_call: TRBJ2-7
d_call: -
clone_size: -
v_call: TRBV15
cdr3_length: 14

cdr3_nt: TGTGCCAGCAGCGTTAGATTGAACTATGGCTACACCTTC
cdr3_aa: CASSVRLNYGYTF
j_call: TRBJ1-2
d_call: -
clone_size: -
v_call: TRBV9
cdr3_length: 13

cdr3_nt: TGTGCCAGCAGTGAACTTACAGCGGGGTATTCCGGGGAGCTGTTTTTT
cdr3_aa: CASSELTAGYSGELFF
j_call: TRBJ2-2
d_call: TRBD2
clone_size: many
v_call: TRBV2
cdr3_length: 16

cdr3_nt: TGTGCCATCAAAGGGGTAAGAACGGAGCAGTACTTC
cdr3_aa: CAIKGVRTEQYF
j_call: TRBJ2-7
d_call: -
clone_size: once
v_call: TRBV10-3
cdr3_length: 12

cdr3_nt: TGTGCCAGCAGTTTACCCAGGACTAGCGGGAGCGCCGCCTACAATGAGCAGTTCTTC
cdr3_aa: CASSLPRTSGSAAYNEQFF
j_call: TRBJ2-1
d_call: TRBD2
clone_size: once
v_call: TRBV27
cdr3_length: 19

cdr3_nt: TGTGCCAGTAGTCGGACAGGGTTCGCTGGGTTTGACTACGAGCAGTACTTC
cdr3_aa: CASSRTGFAGFDYEQYF
j_call: TRBJ2-7
d_call: TRBD1
clone_size: -
v_call: TRBV19
cdr3_length: 17

cdr3_nt: TGTGCCAGTAGTCAAGACAGGGGTTGGACTGAAGCTTTCTTT
cdr3_aa: CASSQDRGWTEAFF
j_call: TRBJ1-1
d_call: TRBD1
clone_size: -
v_call: TRBV19
cdr3_length: 14

cdr3_nt: TGTGCCAGCAGCTTAGAGGGGGTCGGCCGCTCTGGGGCCAACGTCCTGACTTTC
cdr3_aa: CASSLEGVGRSGANVLTF
j_call: TRBJ2-6
d_call: -
clone_size: -
v_call: TRBV7-2
cdr3_length: 18

cdr3_nt: TGTGCCAGCAGTTACTCCCTTCATGAGCAGTTCTTC
cdr3_aa: CASSYSLHEQFF
j_call: TRBJ2-1
d_call: -
clone_size: -
v_call: TRBV6-6
cdr3_length: 12

cdr3_nt: TGCAGTGCTAGTCTCGGACTAGCGGGAGTATTGAAGCAGTTCTTC
cdr3_aa: CSASLGLAGVLKQFF
j_call: TRBJ2-1
d_call: TRBD2
clone_size: -
v_call: TRBV20-1
cdr3_length: 15

cdr3_nt: TGTGCCAGCAGATCAACTAGCGGGAGTCCCACAGATACGCAGTATTTT
cdr3_aa: CASRSTSGSPTDTQYF
j_call: TRBJ2-3
d_call: TRBD2
clone_size: -
v_call: TRBV2
cdr3_length: 16

cdr3_nt: TGCGCCAGCACAGAACACAGGAGCCCTAATGAAAAACTGTTTTTT
cdr3_aa: CASTEHRSPNEKLFF
j_call: TRBJ1-4
d_call: -
clone_size: -
v_call: TRBV5-1
cdr3_length: 15

cdr3_nt: TGTGCCAGCACCAGAGGAGGTTCCTACGAGCAGTACTTC
cdr3_aa: CASTRGGSYEQYF
j_call: TRBJ2-7
d_call: -
clone_size: -
v_call: TRBV2
cdr3_length: 13

cdr3_nt: TGTGCCAGCAGTTTAGGAGGACAGGGGGCGGTGGGAGGCTACACCTTC
cdr3_aa: CASSLGGQGAVGGYTF
j_call: TRBJ1-2
d_call: TRBD1
clone_size: -
v_call: TRBV28
cdr3_length: 16

cdr3_nt: TGTGCCAGCAGCCCAGGGACTTCTCCCTACGAGCAGTACTTC
cdr3_aa: CASSPGTSPYEQYF
j_call: TRBJ2-7
d_call: -
clone_size: once
v_call: TRBV7-3
cdr3_length: 14

cdr3_nt: TGTGCCAGCAGTTTCGACGGGAGGTGGTACGAGCAGTACTTC
cdr3_aa: CASSFDGRWYEQYF
j_call: TRBJ2-7
d_call: TRBD2
clone_size: once
v_call: TRBV27
cdr3_length: 14

cdr3_nt: TGCGCCAGCAGCCAAGTCTATAGCGGGACACACTCCTACAATGAGCAGTTCTTC
cdr3_aa: CASSQVYSGTHSYNEQFF
j_call: TRBJ2-1
d_call: TRBD2
clone_size: -
v_call: TRBV4-1
cdr3_length: 18

cdr3_nt: TGTGCCAGCATCTCCCGGGACTTAGTGTTCTTC
cdr3_aa: CASISRDLVFF
j_call: TRBJ2-1
d_call: -
clone_size: -
v_call: TRBV28
cdr3_length: 11

cdr3_nt: TGTGCCAGTAGCAAACACCCCCCCAATAGCGGGAGTTTCGATACGCAGTATTTT
cdr3_aa: CASSKHPPNSGSFDTQYF
j_call: TRBJ2-3
d_call: TRBD2
clone_size: -
v_call: TRBV19
cdr3_length: 18

cdr3_nt: TGTGCCAGCAGCTTTTTTACAGGGATGGGACAGCCCCAGCATTTT
cdr3_aa: CASSFFTGMGQPQHF
j_call: TRBJ1-5
d_call: -
clone_size: medium-sized
v_call: TRBV5-5
cdr3_length: 15

cdr3_nt: TGTGCCTGGCAAATCGTGACAGGGGCCATCTATGGCTACACCTTC
cdr3_aa: CAWQIVTGAIYGYTF
j_call: TRBJ1-2
d_call: TRBD1
clone_size: -
v_call: TRBV30
cdr3_length: 15

cdr3_nt: TGTGCCAGCATCAGACAGGGGGCGCAAGCTTTCTTT
cdr3_aa: CASIRQGAQAFF
j_call: TRBJ1-1
d_call: TRBD1
clone_size: -
v_call: TRBV28
cdr3_length: 12

cdr3_nt: TGTGCCAGCAGCGTAGAGACTAGCGGGGCCTACAATGAGCAGTTCTTC
cdr3_aa: CASSVETSGAYNEQFF
j_call: TRBJ2-1
d_call: TRBD2
clone_size: -
v_call: TRBV9
cdr3_length: 16

cdr3_nt: TGTGCCAGTAGAAATGCGGAGGCTGGCTACACCTTC
cdr3_aa: CASRNAEAGYTF
j_call: TRBJ1-2
d_call: -
clone_size: -
v_call: TRBV19
cdr3_length: 12